The 17 T cell receptor beta chains in this list originate from one sample, sequenced in a study of CD8+CD57+ T cells in acquired aplastic anemia. According to the study, genomic DNA was the template for TCR beta VDJ and CDR3 profiling. TCRdb reprocessed the reads via MiXCR and lists one record per CDR3 protein. The sample yields 250,000 to 300,000 distinct CDR3 sequences, 50% to 70% seen once. Sequenced material: sorted CD4+, CD8+, or CD8+CD57+ T cells (not recorded which) from PBMCs. These receptors all come from a human donor with severe aplastic anemia or a healthy control (not recorded which).

The chain joins TRBV10-3 to TRBJ1-1; 10 bases are a match to TRBD1. Germline trimming cut 6 bases from V and 4 bases from J; bases unmatched to any gene: 8. CDR3 length: 15 amino acids. Per the germline V gene, CDR1 is ENHRY and CDR2 is SYGVKD. The CDR3 loop is CAISTTGGKGTEAFF. CDR3 DNA: TGTGCCATCAGCACGACAGGGGGCAAGGGCACTGAAGCTTTCTTT.

This clonotype was seen only once. This chain connects TRBV9 to TRBJ1-1; the D is unclear. The V end lost 3 bases, the J end lost 3 bases, and 12 bases lay between the germline ends. Germline lookup yields CDR1 SGDLS and CDR2 YYNGEE. The CDR3 has 14 residues. In DNA, the CDR3 is TGTGCCAGCAGCGCCGCATTGGGGTACACTGAAGCTTTCTTT. This sequence encodes CASSAALGYTEAFF. The full variable domain, completed using reference TRBV9 and TRBJ1-1, is DSGVTQTPKHLITATGQRVTLRCSPRSGDLSVYWYQQSLDQGLQFLIQYYNGEERAKGNILERFSAQQFPDLHSELNLSSLELGDSALYFCASSAALGYTEAFFGQGTRLTVV.

The V and J genes are TRBV2 and TRBJ2-5; D is perhaps TRBD2 (5 bases). The CDR3 consists of 14 residues. Trimming removed 6 bases from V and 0 bases from J, with 11 bases in between. CDR1 is SNHLY and CDR2 is FYNNEI in the germline V gene. The DNA for the CDR3 is TGTGCCAGCAGCTTTTGGGGAGACCAAGAGACCCAGTACTTC. This gives the protein CASSFWGDQETQYF.

This clonotype was seen many times. V and J are TRBV19 and TRBJ1-5; D ambiguous. There are 15 residues in the CDR3. V was trimmed by 4 bases and J by 5 bases, leaving 15 bases between them. Germline V lookup: CDR1 LNHDA, CDR2 SQIVND (reference sequence). The CDR3 here is CASSTTSRAHQPQHF. Here the CDR3 DNA reads TGTGCCAGTAGTACAACGTCTCGGGCTCATCAGCCCCAGCATTTT.

The V call is TRBV7-6, the J call TRBJ2-7, with 7 bases aligning to TRBD2. The CDR3 contains 15 residues. J lost 6 bases, V lost 1 base, and 9 bases had no gene match. The V gene's germline CDR1 is SGHVS and CDR2 FNYEAQ. The CDR3 DNA reads as TGTGCCAGCAGCTTAGTGGGGGGAGGGAACAGCGAGCAGTACTTC. Translation gives CASSLVGGGNSEQYF. The complete variable domain, with remaining parts taken from reference TRBV7-6 and TRBJ2-7, reads GAGVSQSPRYKVTKRGQDVALRCDPISGHVSLYWYRQALGQGPEFLTYFNYEAQQDKSGLPNDRFSAERPEGSISTLTIQRTEQRDSAMYRCASSLVGGGNSEQYFGPGTRLTVT.

This clonotype turned up a few times. The chain joins TRBV9 to TRBJ1-1; D is possibly TRBD1 (5 bases). The germline V and J ends were trimmed by 3 bases and 0 bases, with 12 bases remaining between them. The length of the CDR3 is 15 residues. CDR1 and CDR2 (germline): SGDLS, YYNGEE. CDR3 DNA: TGTGCCAGCAGCGAACAGGCTGTGGTGAACACTGAAGCTTTCTTT. It is translated as CASSEQAVVNTEAFF.

This chain links TRBV7-2 with TRBJ1-1, with D unclear. The CDR3 loop spans 14 amino acids. The ends were cut back, 3 bases at V and 1 base at J, with 9 bases in the middle. Germline CDR1 and CDR2: SGHTA and FQGNSA. DNA for the CDR3: TGTGCCAGCAGCTTGTCTCCAGGGAACACTGAAGCTTTCTTT. It codes for CASSLSPGNTEAFF.

Concerning this clonotype: The CDR3 does not end in the conserved phenylalanine or tryptophan, so this is likely a read error. The chain joins TRBV6-5 to TRBJ2-7, with D perhaps given as TRBD1 or TRBD2 (6 bases each). From germline, CDR1 is MNHEY and CDR2 SVGAGI. This CDR3 spans 14 amino acids. Trimming cost V 4 bases and J 3 bases, with 13 bases left between them. DNA of the CDR3: TGTGCCAGCAGTTTCAACGGGGGCCTCTACGAGCAGTACCTC. Translated: CASSFNGGLYEQYL.

This clonotype was counted only a few times. One junction end disagrees with the germline gene, perhaps due to a read error. The chain carries TRBV7-7 and TRBJ2-7; D possibly corresponds to TRBD1 (6 bases). This CDR3 comprises 13 residues. In germline, CDR1 is SSHAT, CDR2 FNYEAQ (reference sequence). Written as DNA, the CDR3 is TGTGCTAGCAGCCACGGACAGTCCTACGAGCAGTACTTC. Translated: CASSHGQSYEQYF.

This clonotype showed up many times. The chain uses TRBV24-1 and TRBJ2-2; D call uncertain. Germline V gene sequence: CDR1 KGHDR, CDR2 SFDVKD. The V end lost 5 bases, the J end lost 1 base, and 10 bases lay between the germline ends. There are 15 residues in the CDR3. CDR3 sequence reads: CATSVGAGNTGELFF. Here the CDR3 DNA reads TGTGCCACCAGTGTGGGTGCAGGGAACACCGGGGAGCTGTTTTTT.

This clonotype was detected many times. Here the CDR3 reads CASSRQGLDQPQHF. DNA for the CDR3: TGTGCCAGCAGCCGACAGGGTTTAGATCAGCCCCAGCATTTT. The genes are TRBV7-2 and TRBJ1-5, with TRBD1 matching over 7 bases. The CDR3 is 14 residues long. The V gene end was trimmed by 5 bases and the J gene end by 5 bases; junction bases not matched to a gene: 6. CDR1 SGHTA and CDR2 FQGNSA come from the germline V gene.

The chain joins TRBV19 to TRBJ2-1; the match to TRBD2 covers 10 bases. V lost 5 bases and J lost 5; bases outside the gene matches: 12. This CDR3 region has 17 residues. CDR1 LNHDA and CDR2 SQIVND come from the germline V gene (reference sequence). Here the CDR3 reads CASSPRGSGGYHNEQFF. CDR3 in DNA: TGTGCCAGTAGTCCACGGGGTAGCGGGGGGTACCACAATGAGCAGTTCTTC.

The chain uses TRBV7-2 and TRBJ2-3; D is unresolved. With 7 bases removed from V and 1 base from J, the gap between germline ends came to 12 bases. The CDR3 consists of 14 residues. The germline V gene has CDR1 SGHTA and CDR2 FQGNSA. The CDR3 loop is CASTSRPRTDTQYF. The DNA of the CDR3 is TGTGCCAGCACCTCACGACCCCGCACAGATACGCAGTATTTT.

In this sample, this clonotype turned up many times. The genes are TRBV7-9 and TRBJ1-3, with D possibly matching TRBD1 (5 bases). CDR3 size: 16 residues. In germline, CDR1 is SEHNR, CDR2 FQNEAQ (reference sequence). Trimming left V 0 bases short and J 1 base short, with 10 bases between. CDR3 sequence reads: CASSLAGGSSGNTIYF. Written as DNA, the CDR3 is TGTGCCAGCAGCTTAGCCGGGGGAAGTTCTGGAAACACCATATATTTT.

Notes on this clonotype: One end of the junction varies from germline; a read error may be responsible. This chain connects TRBV24-1 to TRBJ2-6; 9 bases line up with TRBD1. The CDR3 covers 17 residues. Germline lookup yields CDR1 KGHDR and CDR2 SFDVKD. CDR3 amino acids: CASSLGDRVSGANVLTF. CDR3 nucleotides: TGCGCCAGCAGCCTTGGGGACAGGGTGTCTGGGGCCAACGTCCTGACTTTC.

This clonotype was detected many times. V is TRBV7-2 and J is TRBJ1-1, with D possibly TRBD1 on 5 matching bases. The CDR3 runs to 14 residues. Trimming left V 5 bases short and J 8 bases short, with 18 bases between. Germline CDR1 is SGHTA and CDR2 is FQGNSA. The CDR3 region is CASSLDPRDSEAFF. In DNA, the CDR3 is TGTGCCAGCAGCCTTGACCCCCGAGACAGCGAAGCTTTCTTT.

This clonotype was picked up many times. The V call is TRBV2, the J call TRBJ1-5; TRBD1 is a possible D gene (5 bases). The V and J ends lost 5 bases and 7 bases respectively, with 12 bases between them. The CDR3 has 13 residues. Germline CDR1 and CDR2: SNHLY and FYNNEI. The CDR3 DNA reads TGTGCCAGCAGTACCATTCCAGGGCAGCCCCAGCATTTT. Its translation is CASSTIPGQPQHF.